This T cell receptor beta chain was captured by sequencing in a study of T-cell reconstitution after alpha-beta-depleted transplantation in children. V gave up 10 bases and J gave up 0 bases; unmatched junction bases: 4. The CDR3 spans 14 residues. Unique molecular identifiers were incorporated into the prepared TCRbeta library. TCRdb independently ran MiXCR on the PCR reads; one entry per CDR3 protein. The sample contains some 600,000 distinct CDR3 sequences, approximately 17% of which appear only once. The receptor was derived from a human donor who donated a stem cell graft to a child with acute myeloid leukemia. This sequence joins TRBV12-3 or TRBV12-4 and TRBJ2-3; 10 bases fit TRBD1. The starting material was PBMCs from the stem cell graft donor, obtained from the stem cell graft. In DNA, the CDR3 is TGTGCCACTGAGGACAGGGGGAGCACAGATACGCAGTATTTT. This codes for CATEDRGSTDTQYF.